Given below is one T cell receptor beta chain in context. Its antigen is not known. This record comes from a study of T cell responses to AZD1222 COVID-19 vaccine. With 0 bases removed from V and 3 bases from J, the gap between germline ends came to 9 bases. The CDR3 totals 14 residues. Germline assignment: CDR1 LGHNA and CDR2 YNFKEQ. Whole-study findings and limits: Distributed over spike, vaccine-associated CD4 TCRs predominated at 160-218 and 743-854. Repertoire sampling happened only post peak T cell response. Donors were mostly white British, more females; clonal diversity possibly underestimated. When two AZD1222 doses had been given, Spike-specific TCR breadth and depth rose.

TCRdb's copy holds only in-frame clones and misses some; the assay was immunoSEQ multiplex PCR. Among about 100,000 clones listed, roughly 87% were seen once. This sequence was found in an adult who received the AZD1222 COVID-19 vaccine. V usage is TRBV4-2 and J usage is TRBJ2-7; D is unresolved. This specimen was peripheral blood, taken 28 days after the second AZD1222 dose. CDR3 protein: CASSQERLLYEQYF. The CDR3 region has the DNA TGTGCCAGCAGCCAAGAGCGACTTCTCTACGAGCAGTACTTC.